This is a list of T cell receptor beta chains from one sample in a study of HIV-infected patients and healthy controls. TCRdb analysed the 5' RACE reads with MiXCR anew, one entry per CDR3 protein. Of 3,000 to 4,000 distinct CDR3 sequences detected, around 30% appear once; the ten largest clones hold approximately 22%. This sample comprised blood, obtained during antiretroviral therapy. Receptors were obtained from an adult with HIV infection. CDR3s include the opening cysteine and the closing phenylalanine or tryptophan. Fields, in order: V gene, J gene, D gene, clone size, CDR3 protein, CDR3 DNA. D genes are given only for firm matches. Only some rows state a clone size, as once, few, many or a class for expanded clones.

>TRBV27|TRBJ2-1|-|-
CDSSFREAPPDNEQFF
TGTGACAGCAGTTTCCGAGAGGCACCCCCAGACAATGAGCAGTTCTTC
>TRBV2|TRBJ2-1|TRBD1|-
CASSSGTDLSEQFF
TGTGCCAGCAGTTCCGGGACAGACCTTTCGGAGCAGTTCTTC
>TRBV6-6|TRBJ1-2|TRBD1|few
CASSYPGQGGGYTF
TGTGCCAGCAGTTACCCCGGACAGGGTGGAGGCTACACCTTC
>TRBV6-5|TRBJ1-1|-|medium-sized
CASSPLGAVEAFF
TGTGCCAGCAGCCCTTTGGGGGCCGTTGAAGCTTTCTTT
>TRBV9|TRBJ2-7|-|-
CASSVEDYEQYF
TGTGCCAGCAGCGTAGAGGACTACGAGCAGTACTTC
>TRBV29-1|TRBJ1-2|-|-
CSVTGSYGYTF
TGCAGCGTTACGGGATCCTATGGCTACACCTTC
>TRBV6-5|TRBJ1-2|-|-
CASSYSVRGGGYTF
TGTGCCAGCAGTTACTCGGTCAGGGGAGGCGGCTACACCTTC
>TRBV20-1|TRBJ1-1|-|once
CSDLDLEGEAFF
TGCAGTGATCTGGATCTTGAAGGGGAAGCTTTCTTT
>TRBV27|TRBJ1-6|-|-
CASSSLSGDISSSPLHF
TGTGCCAGCAGTTCCTTATCGGGGGACATTTCGAGCTCACCCCTCCACTTT
>TRBV11-3|TRBJ2-7|-|medium-sized
CASSVRASYEQYF
TGTGCCAGCAGCGTAAGGGCATCCTACGAGCAGTACTTC
>TRBV6-1|TRBJ1-1|-|-
CASSEGASGAFF
TGTGCCAGCAGTGAAGGGGCCTCAGGAGCTTTCTTT
>TRBV6-2/TRBV6-3|TRBJ1-4|-|few
CASSYPTAGGEKLFF
TGTGCCAGCAGTTACCCGACGGCGGGTGGTGAAAAACTGTTTTTT
>TRBV20-1|TRBJ1-3|-|-
CSARGHTGNTIYF
TGCAGTGCTAGGGGACATACTGGAAACACCATATATTTT
>TRBV15|TRBJ2-2|-|many
CATSRDFPPGELFF
TGTGCCACCAGCAGAGATTTCCCCCCCGGGGAGCTGTTTTTT
>TRBV10-1|TRBJ2-3|-|-
CASSFGVPTDTQYF
TGCGCCAGCAGTTTCGGGGTCCCAACAGATACGCAGTATTTT
>TRBV7-9|TRBJ2-7|-|many
CASSLVSVTYEQYF
TGTGCCAGCAGCTTAGTATCTGTAACCTACGAGCAGTACTTC
>TRBV2|TRBJ2-3|TRBD2|medium-sized
CASSPGLAGGRATDTQYF
TGTGCCAGCAGTCCGGGACTAGCGGGGGGCCGTGCCACAGATACGCAGTATTTT
>TRBV7-9|TRBJ2-7|-|medium-sized
CASSLESGKNPYEQYF
TGTGCCAGCAGCTTAGAGTCGGGGAAGAACCCCTACGAGCAGTACTTC
>TRBV6-5|TRBJ1-2|-|medium-sized
CASSYSVRGSGYTF
TGTGCCAGCAGTTACTCCGTCCGGGGCAGTGGCTACACCTTC
>TRBV2|TRBJ2-5|-|medium-sized
CASSEGRETQYF
TGTGCCAGCAGTGAAGGACGGGAGACCCAGTACTTC
>TRBV7-3|TRBJ2-1|-|medium-sized
CASSLNEFDEQFF
TGTGCCAGCAGCTTAAATGAGTTCGATGAGCAGTTCTTC
>TRBV5-1|TRBJ2-5|TRBD2|medium-sized
CASSSPGLAGGMKETQYF
TGCGCCAGCAGCTCCCCGGGACTAGCGGGGGGGATGAAAGAGACCCAGTACTTC
>TRBV9|TRBJ2-3|-|-
CASSVSQGFVEDTQYF
TGTGCCAGCAGCGTATCGCAGGGTTTTGTAGAAGATACGCAGTATTTT
>TRBV3-1|TRBJ2-7|-|medium-sized
CASSQEGAYEQYF
TGTGCCAGCAGCCAAGAAGGGGCCTACGAGCAGTACTTC
>TRBV29-1|TRBJ2-3|TRBD2|-
CSVGSGGGGDTQYF
TGCAGCGTGGGTAGCGGGGGGGGCGGAGATACGCAGTATTTT
>TRBV13|TRBJ2-5|TRBD1|-
CASSLRDRGTQETQYF
TGTGCCAGCAGCTTGAGGGACAGGGGAACCCAAGAGACCCAGTACTTC
>TRBV7-8|TRBJ2-6|-|medium-sized
CASSFVHPSGANVLTF
TGTGCCAGCAGCTTCGTACACCCCTCTGGGGCCAACGTCCTGACTTTC
>TRBV7-3|TRBJ2-2|-|hyperexpanded
CASSGPPGTGELFF
TGTGCCAGCAGCGGCCCCCCCGGCACCGGGGAGCTGTTTTTT
>TRBV27|TRBJ1-5|-|-
CASSARPLGWQPQHF
TGTGCCAGCAGTGCACGGCCCTTAGGGTGGCAGCCCCAGCATTTT
>TRBV3-1|TRBJ2-3|-|few
CASSPRTTLPTQYF
TGTGCCAGCAGCCCCCGCACCACCCTACCCACGCAGTATTTT
>TRBV7-8|TRBJ1-1|TRBD1|-
CASSLDRVKAEAFF
TGTGCCAGCAGCCTCGACAGGGTCAAGGCTGAAGCTTTCTTT
>TRBV5-1|TRBJ2-1|-|medium-sized
CASSLYNEQFF
TGCGCCAGCAGCCTGTACAATGAGCAGTTCTTC
>TRBV6-6|TRBJ1-1|-|medium-sized
CASRADSGTEAFF
TGTGCCAGCAGAGCGGACTCGGGCACTGAAGCTTTCTTT
>TRBV12-3/TRBV12-4|TRBJ2-7|-|medium-sized
CASTLGSGAYEQYF
TGTGCCAGCACCCTGGGTTCAGGAGCCTACGAGCAGTACTTC
>TRBV28|TRBJ1-1|TRBD1|-
CASRQPPGQSNTEAFF
TGTGCCAGCAGGCAACCTCCGGGACAGTCGAACACTGAAGCTTTCTTT
>TRBV2|TRBJ2-7|-|-
CASSGVLTYEQYF
TGTGCCAGCAGCGGGGTCTTGACGTACGAGCAGTACTTC
>TRBV28|TRBJ2-1|-|medium-sized
CASRPGTFYNEQFF
TGTGCCAGCAGGCCCGGGACGTTCTACAATGAGCAGTTCTTC
>TRBV6-2/TRBV6-3|TRBJ2-7|-|medium-sized
CASSTRPRQESYEQYF
TGTGCCAGCAGTACCCGACCGAGACAGGAGTCCTACGAGCAGTACTTC
>TRBV2|TRBJ2-2|-|many
CASSGTEGGELFF
TGTGCCAGCAGCGGGACGGAGGGGGGGGAGCTGTTTTTT
>TRBV12-3/TRBV12-4|TRBJ2-3|-|-
CASSWSTGGRTDTQYF
TGTGCCAGCAGTTGGTCGACAGGAGGAAGAACAGATACGCAGTATTTT
>TRBV2|TRBJ2-2|TRBD1|few
CASRGQLTGELFF
TGTGCCAGCCGGGGACAGCTCACCGGGGAGCTGTTTTTT
>TRBV7-6|TRBJ2-7|-|many
CASSFPSPGAEQYF
TGTGCCAGCAGCTTCCCAAGCCCCGGGGCCGAGCAGTACTTC
>TRBV3-1|TRBJ2-7|-|medium-sized
CASSPGTRQYF
TGTGCCAGCAGCCCCGGGACTCGGCAGTACTTC
>TRBV3-1|TRBJ2-1|-|-
CDSSTDRFNEQFF
TGTGACAGCAGCACAGACAGGTTTAATGAGCAGTTCTTC
>TRBV27|TRBJ1-4|TRBD1|-
CASSLGTGYEKLFF
TGTGCCAGCAGTTTGGGGACAGGGTATGAAAAACTGTTTTTT
>TRBV6-2/TRBV6-3|TRBJ1-5|-|medium-sized
CASSYSGRRLNQPQHF
TGTGCCAGCAGTTACTCGGGACGGAGACTTAATCAGCCCCAGCATTTT
>TRBV7-3|TRBJ2-3|TRBD1|-
CASSLIGQGGYTDTQYF
TGTGCCAGCAGCTTAATCGGACAGGGGGGATACACAGATACGCAGTATTTT
>TRBV20-1|TRBJ2-7|-|medium-sized
CSALGPNYEQYF
TGCAGTGCATTAGGACCGAACTACGAGCAGTACTTC
>TRBV5-1|TRBJ1-1|-|few
CASRETGTEAFF
TGCGCCAGCAGGGAAACCGGGACTGAAGCTTTCTTT
>TRBV6-5|TRBJ2-7|TRBD2|many
CASKRTSGDSYEQYF
TGTGCCAGCAAGAGGACTAGCGGCGACTCCTACGAGCAGTACTTC
>TRBV30|TRBJ1-6|-|medium-sized
CAWNGPDRTNSPLHF
TGTGCCTGGAATGGACCAGACAGAACTAATTCACCCCTCCACTTT
>TRBV20-1|TRBJ1-2|-|medium-sized
CSAQSGHLTPNYGYTF
TGCAGTGCTCAATCGGGACACCTGACCCCTAACTATGGCTACACCTTC
>TRBV29-1|TRBJ2-1|TRBD2|-
CSVASGGLDEQFF
TGCAGCGTTGCTAGCGGGGGTTTGGATGAGCAGTTCTTC
>TRBV5-5|TRBJ2-3|TRBD2|-
CASSIRTSGGTDTQYF
TGTGCCAGCAGCATACGGACTAGCGGGGGCACAGATACGCAGTATTTT
>TRBV7-2|TRBJ2-5|-|-
CASRQWLETQYF
TGTGCCAGCAGACAATGGCTGGAGACCCAGTACTTC
>TRBV7-2|TRBJ2-7|TRBD2|medium-sized
CASSRPAGGTTYEQYF
TGTGCCAGCAGCCGCCCAGCGGGGGGGACTACCTACGAGCAGTACTTC
>TRBV6-5|TRBJ1-2|-|medium-sized
CASSYQQRRTDNYGYTF
TGTGCCAGCAGTTACCAGCAAAGACGGACGGATAACTATGGCTACACCTTC
>TRBV7-2|TRBJ1-1|TRBD1|medium-sized
CASTEGTDTEAFF
TGTGCCAGCACCGAAGGGACAGACACTGAAGCTTTCTTT
>TRBV4-2|TRBJ2-7|-|-
CASSQDVPSDSYEQYF
TGTGCCAGCAGCCAAGATGTTCCTAGCGACTCCTACGAGCAGTACTTC